This T cell receptor beta chain was sequenced in a study of naive and memory T cell subsets. J lost 5 bases, V lost 0 bases, and 1 base had no gene match. CDR3 length equals 14 residues. Germline loops: CDR1 SGHRS, CDR2 YFSETQ. Both TRBC1 and TRBC2 were covered by a beta constant-region primer of two equimolar oligonucleotides. Four rounds of PCR amplified the ligated cDNA using nested alpha and beta constant-region primers plus SP2. MiXCR was run by TCRdb on the UMI-ligation and nested PCR reads, yielding one entry per CDR3 protein. The sample lists 80,000 or so distinct CDR3 sequences; over 8.5% were seen once.

The sequence was collected from a human donor in good health. The chain employs TRBV5-1 and TRBJ2-7, with 11 nucleotides matching TRBD2. Sequencing was performed on naive CD8+ T cells from blood. CDR3: CASSLVLAGDEQYF. The CDR3 nucleotides read TGCGCCAGCAGCTTGGTACTAGCGGGAGACGAGCAGTACTTC. Filled out from reference TRBV5-1 and TRBJ2-7, the complete variable domain reads KAGVTQTPRYLIKTRGQQVTLSCSPISGHRSVSWYQQTPGQGLQFLFEYFSETQRNKGNFPGRFSGRQFSNSRSEMNVSTLELGDSALYLCASSLVLAGDEQYFGPGTRLTVT.